This TCR beta chain was captured in a study of blood T cells in healthy people across ages. The CDR3 extends over 19 amino acids. Trimming cost V 4 bases and J 4 bases; bases outside gene matches: 16. Germline lookup yields CDR1 SGHTA and CDR2 FQGTGA. This clonotype appeared a few times. Its antigen is as yet unknown. Findings of the study overall: There were more naive CD4+ cells and higher diversity in long-lived donors than in aged donors.

Primed by a sample-barcoded 5' primer and a J-beta primer mix, a second PCR proceeded for roughly 7 to 11 cycles. TCRdb re-analysed the 5' RACE reads in MiXCR, keeping a single row per CDR3 protein. The sample carries some 1 million distinct CDR3 sequences, 40% to 55% recorded once. What was sequenced was blood. V and J are TRBV7-3 and TRBJ2-1, with 10 bases that match TRBD2. This TCR was recovered from a woman aged 60 to 75 in good health. CDR3 in amino acids: CASSSHLPTTSGFYNEQFF. The CDR3 DNA sequence: TGTGCCAGCAGCTCCCATCTCCCCACGACTAGCGGGTTTTACAATGAGCAGTTCTTC.